This is a list of T cell receptor beta chains from one sample in a study of shared clonotypes between healthy human individuals. Here immunoSEQ multiplex PCR was the method, and the copy in TCRdb shows in-frame clones only, minus some. The table lists some 1.4 million clones, approximately 97% of them singletons. Sequenced material: naive CD4+ T cells sorted from blood. All receptors derive from a man aged 25 to 40 in good health. The CDR3 runs from the conserved cysteine through the conserved F or W. A D gene is named only where the DNA matches it firmly. Rows give clone size only sometimes, using once, few, many, or a class for an expanded clone.

NA | TRBD2 | TRBJ2-3 | TRBV15 | CATSRTSARGVDTQYF | TGTGCCACCAGCCGGACTAGCGCCAGGGGGGTAGATACGCAGTATTTT
few | NA | TRBJ2-7 | TRBV2 | CASSADSYEQYF | TGTGCCAGCTCCGCGGACTCCTACGAGCAGTACTTC
NA | NA | TRBJ2-7 | TRBV10-1 | CASSDTTGTGSGRVPYEQYF | TGCGCCAGCAGTGACACAACCGGGACAGGCTCTGGGAGGGTCCCCTACGAGCAGTACTTC
NA | NA | TRBJ1-2 | TRBV28 | CASRRLMAFGGNYGYTF | TGTGCCAGCAGACGTTTAATGGCGTTCGGGGGAAACTATGGCTACACCTTC
NA | NA | TRBJ2-2 | TRBV7-7 | CASSPTNGELFF | TGTGCCAGCAGCCCTACTAACGGGGAGCTGTTTTTT
NA | NA | TRBJ2-5 | TRBV25-1 | CASSVGGEVPHF | TGTGCCAGCAGTGTAGGGGGGGAGGTCCCCCACTTC
NA | TRBD1 | TRBJ1-2 | TRBV6-5 | CASSSRQGGYTF | TGTGCCAGCAGTTCAAGACAGGGGGGCTACACCTTC
NA | NA | TRBJ2-7 | TRBV18 | CASSPRLRDEQYF | TGTGCCAGCTCACCACGCCTTCGCGACGAGCAGTACTTC
NA | NA | TRBJ2-1 | TRBV5-5 | CASSFFSANEQFF | TGTGCCAGCAGCTTTTTTTCCGCGAATGAGCAGTTCTTC
few | NA | TRBJ2-5 | TRBV5-1 | CASSQTRGETQYF | TGCGCCAGCAGCCAGACCCGCGGGGAGACCCAGTACTTC
NA | NA | TRBJ2-5 | TRBV7-3 | CASSLKAGETQYF | TGTGCCAGCAGCTTAAAGGCTGGAGAGACCCAGTACTTC
NA | TRBD2 | TRBJ2-7 | TRBV5-1 | CASSRGLAGSYEQYF | TGCGCCAGCAGCAGGGGACTAGCGGGCTCCTACGAGCAGTACTTC
NA | TRBD1 | TRBJ2-5 | TRBV18 | CASSPQGTPGRTQYF | TGTGCCAGCTCGCCACAGGGGACACCGGGTAGAACCCAGTACTTC
NA | NA | TRBJ1-3 | TRBV2 | CASSELRGGSGNTIYF | TGTGCCAGCAGCGAGCTCCGGGGGGGCTCTGGAAACACCATATATTTT
NA | NA | TRBJ1-5 | TRBV27 | CASSLKGWGPQHF | TGTGCCAGCAGTTTAAAGGGTTGGGGGCCCCAGCATTTT
NA | NA | TRBJ2-7 | TRBV6-5 | CASRGDRPDYEQYF | TGTGCCAGCAGGGGTGACAGACCGGACTACGAGCAGTACTTC
once | NA | TRBJ2-7 | TRBV5-1 | CASSPEGSSYEQYF | TGCGCCAGCAGCCCGGAAGGGTCATCCTACGAGCAGTACTTC
NA | NA | TRBJ2-3 | TRBV2 | CASTPPSSQDTQYF | TGTGCCAGCACCCCCCCTAGCTCGCAGGATACGCAGTATTTT
NA | TRBD2 | TRBJ2-3 | TRBV28 | CASSKIGGLAGVPDTQYF | TGTGCCAGCAGCAAGATCGGTGGGCTAGCGGGAGTTCCAGATACGCAGTATTTT
NA | NA | TRBJ2-3 | TRBV7-2 | CASSLGGATDTQYF | TGTGCCAGCAGTCTCGGCGGGGCAACAGATACGCAGTATTTT
NA | NA | TRBJ2-4 | TRBV4-1 | CASSQTGIKNIQYF | TGCGCCAGCAGCCAAACGGGAATTAAAAACATTCAGTACTTC
NA | NA | TRBJ2-1 | TRBV19 | CASAGGPAYNEQFF | TGTGCCAGTGCTGGCGGGCCCGCCTACAATGAGCAGTTCTTC
once | TRBD1 | TRBJ1-4 | TRBV19 | CASSIVFQGGEKLFF | TGTGCCAGTAGTATCGTCTTTCAGGGGGGTGAAAAACTGTTTTTT
NA | TRBD2 | TRBJ2-7 | TRBV18 | CASSPRGGSENEQYF | TGTGCCAGCTCACCAAGGGGAGGGAGCGAGAACGAGCAGTACTTC
NA | NA | TRBJ1-2 | TRBV4-3 | CASSRHGNGYGYTF | TGCGCCAGCAGCCGTCATGGAAATGGCTATGGCTACACCTTC
NA | TRBD1 | TRBJ1-1 | TRBV5-1 | CASSRDRGGGNTEAFF | TGCGCCAGCAGCCGGGACAGGGGTGGAGGGAACACTGAAGCTTTCTTT
NA | NA | TRBJ1-5 | TRBV7-9 | CASSLTYEVDQPQHF | TGTGCCAGCAGCTTGACATACGAAGTGGATCAGCCCCAGCATTTT
NA | NA | TRBJ2-3 | TRBV6-1 | CASSEVVQQDTQYF | TGTGCCAGCAGTGAAGTCGTCCAACAAGATACGCAGTATTTT
NA | NA | TRBJ2-2 | TRBV4-3 | CASSQDTGHTGELFF | TGCGCCAGCAGCCAAGATACTGGCCACACCGGGGAGCTGTTTTTT
NA | NA | TRBJ1-4 | TRBV18 | CASSAGSYPGRRNEKLFF | TGTGCCAGCTCAGCGGGGTCATATCCGGGACGCCGAAATGAAAAACTGTTTTTT
few | TRBD1 | TRBJ2-5 | TRBV10-3 | CAISEGGEQETQYF | TGTGCCATCAGTGAAGGGGGCGAACAAGAGACCCAGTACTTC
NA | TRBD2 | TRBJ2-2 | TRBV5-4 | CASSITGTSGTGELFF | TGTGCCAGCAGCATCACCGGGACTAGCGGGACCGGGGAGCTGTTTTTT
NA | NA | TRBJ2-3 | TRBV5-4 | CASSQIADTQYF | TGTGCCAGCAGCCAGATAGCAGATACGCAGTATTTT
NA | TRBD2 | TRBJ2-1 | TRBV7-3 | CASSFLAGSYNEQFF | TGTGCCAGCAGCTTCCTAGCGGGAAGCTACAATGAGCAGTTCTTC
NA | NA | TRBJ2-2 | TRBV11-2 | CASSLLQSTGELFF | TGTGCCAGCAGCTTACTACAGAGCACCGGGGAGCTGTTTTTT
NA | NA | TRBJ2-5 | TRBV15 | CATSSRSVSETQYF | TGTGCCACCAGCAGTCGCTCGGTTTCAGAGACCCAGTACTTC
NA | NA | TRBJ1-5 | TRBV7-2 | CASSLGANQPQHF | TGTGCCAGCAGCTTAGGGGCCAATCAGCCCCAGCATTTT
NA | TRBD1 | TRBJ2-1 | TRBV5-6 | CASSLLPGQGFGNEQFF | TGTGCCAGCAGCTTGTTGCCGGGACAGGGGTTTGGTAATGAGCAGTTCTTC